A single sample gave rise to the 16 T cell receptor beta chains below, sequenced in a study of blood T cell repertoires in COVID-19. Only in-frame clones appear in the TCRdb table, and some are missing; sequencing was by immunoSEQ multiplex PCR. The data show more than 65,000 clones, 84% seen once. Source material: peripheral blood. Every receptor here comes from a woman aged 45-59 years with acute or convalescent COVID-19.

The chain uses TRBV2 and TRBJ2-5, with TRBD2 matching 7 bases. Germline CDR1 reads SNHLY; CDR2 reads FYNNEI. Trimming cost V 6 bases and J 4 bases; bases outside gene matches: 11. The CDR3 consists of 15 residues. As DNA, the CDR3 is TGTGCCAGCAGGACAATTAGCGGGTTGCGAGAGACCCAGTACTTC. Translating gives CASRTISGLRETQYF. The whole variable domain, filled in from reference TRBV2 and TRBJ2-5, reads EPEVTQTPSHQVTQMGQEVILRCVPISNHLYFYWYRQILGQKVEFLVSFYNNEISEKSEIFDDQFSVERPDGSNFTLKIRSTKLEDSAMYFCASRTISGLRETQYFGPGTRLLVL.

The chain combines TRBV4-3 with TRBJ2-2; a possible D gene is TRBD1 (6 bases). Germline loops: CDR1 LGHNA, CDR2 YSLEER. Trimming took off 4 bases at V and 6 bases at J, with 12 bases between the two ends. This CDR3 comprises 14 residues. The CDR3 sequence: CASSRNRVPGELFF. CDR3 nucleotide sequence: TGCGCCAGCAGCCGCAACAGGGTCCCCGGGGAGCTGTTTTTT.

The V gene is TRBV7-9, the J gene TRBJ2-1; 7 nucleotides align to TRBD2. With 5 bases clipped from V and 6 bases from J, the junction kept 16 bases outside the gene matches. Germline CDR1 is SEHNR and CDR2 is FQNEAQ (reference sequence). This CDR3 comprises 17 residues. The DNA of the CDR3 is TGTGCCAGCAGCCGGAAGACTCTAGCGGCAGACCTCAATGAGCAGTTCTTC. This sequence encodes CASSRKTLAADLNEQFF.

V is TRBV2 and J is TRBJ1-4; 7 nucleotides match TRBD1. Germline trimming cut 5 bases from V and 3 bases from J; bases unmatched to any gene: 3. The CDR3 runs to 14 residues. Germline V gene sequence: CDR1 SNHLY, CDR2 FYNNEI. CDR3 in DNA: TGTGCCAGCAGTTACGGGACAGCTAATGAAAAACTGTTTTTT. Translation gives CASSYGTANEKLFF.

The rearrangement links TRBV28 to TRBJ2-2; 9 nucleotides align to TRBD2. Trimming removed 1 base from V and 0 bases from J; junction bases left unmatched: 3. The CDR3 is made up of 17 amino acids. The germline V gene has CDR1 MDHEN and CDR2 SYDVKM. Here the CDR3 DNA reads TGTGCCAGCAGTTTATTTCCTAGCGGGGCGAACACCGGGGAGCTGTTTTTT. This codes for CASSLFPSGANTGELFF.

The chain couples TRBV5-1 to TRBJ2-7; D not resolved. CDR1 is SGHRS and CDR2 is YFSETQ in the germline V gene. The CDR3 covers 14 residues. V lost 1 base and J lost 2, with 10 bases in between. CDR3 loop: CASSLKQPPYEQYF. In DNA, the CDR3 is TGCGCCAGCAGCTTGAAACAGCCCCCCTACGAGCAGTACTTC.

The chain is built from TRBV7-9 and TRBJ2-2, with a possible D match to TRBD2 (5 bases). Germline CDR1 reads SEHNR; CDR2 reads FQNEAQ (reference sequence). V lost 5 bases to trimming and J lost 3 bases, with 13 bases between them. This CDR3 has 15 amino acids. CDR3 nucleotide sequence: TGTGCCAGCAGCCCTTGGCGGGCGTACACCGGGGAGCTGTTTTTT. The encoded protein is CASSPWRAYTGELFF.

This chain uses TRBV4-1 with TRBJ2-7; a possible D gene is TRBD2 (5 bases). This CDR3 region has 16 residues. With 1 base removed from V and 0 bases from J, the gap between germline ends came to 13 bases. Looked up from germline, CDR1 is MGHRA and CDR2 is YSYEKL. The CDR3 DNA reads TGCGCCAGCAGCCAAGGACGGACTTCTAGCTCCTACGAGCAGTACTTC. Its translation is CASSQGRTSSSYEQYF.

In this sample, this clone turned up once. The CDR3 loop is CASSHNRAGANVLTF. In nucleotides, the CDR3 is TGTGCCAGCAGCCACAACAGGGCTGGGGCCAACGTCCTGACTTTC. The J gene is TRBJ2-6, the V gene TRBV3-1 (or the pseudogene TRBV3-2); possibly TRBD1 for D (6 bases). V lost 3 bases and J lost 2, with 8 bases in between. Germline V lookup: CDR1 LGHDT, CDR2 YNNKEL (reference sequence). This CDR3 comprises 15 residues.

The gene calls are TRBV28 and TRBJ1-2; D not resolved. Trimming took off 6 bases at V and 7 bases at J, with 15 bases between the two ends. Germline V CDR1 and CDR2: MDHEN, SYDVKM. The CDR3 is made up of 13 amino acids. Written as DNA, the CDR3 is TGTGCCAGCAGGATCCCATTGGGCTCTGGCTACACCTTC. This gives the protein CASRIPLGSGYTF.

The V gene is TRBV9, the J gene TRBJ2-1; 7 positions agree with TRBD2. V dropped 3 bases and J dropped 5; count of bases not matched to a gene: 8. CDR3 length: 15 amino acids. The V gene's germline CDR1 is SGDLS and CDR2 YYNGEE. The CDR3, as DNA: TGTGCCAGCAGCGGGGTGGCTAGCGGAAACAATGAGCAGTTCTTC. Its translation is CASSGVASGNNEQFF.

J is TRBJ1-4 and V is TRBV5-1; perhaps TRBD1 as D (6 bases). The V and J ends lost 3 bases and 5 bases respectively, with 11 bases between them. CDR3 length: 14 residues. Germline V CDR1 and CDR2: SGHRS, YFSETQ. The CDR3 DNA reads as TGCGCCAGCAGCTACAGGGCGAGGAATGAAAAACTGTTTTTT. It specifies CASSYRARNEKLFF.

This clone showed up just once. The CDR3 spells CAAASDNEQFF. The CDR3, as DNA: TGTGCCGCCGCTAGCGACAATGAGCAGTTCTTC. The chain joins TRBV10-3 to TRBJ2-1, with D perhaps matching TRBD2 (6 bases). The CDR3 is 11 amino acids. CDR1 ENHRY and CDR2 SYGVKD come from the germline V gene. Deletions cut 11 bases from V and 5 bases from J, with 10 bases between.

CDR3 protein: CASTTYGGYTF. The CDR3 DNA follows: TGTGCCAGCACCACCTACGGGGGCTACACCTTC. This chain joins TRBV28 and TRBJ1-2; D not resolved. V was clipped by 7 bases and J by 8 bases, with 11 bases between them. The CDR3 totals 11 residues. The germline V gene has CDR1 MDHEN and CDR2 SYDVKM.

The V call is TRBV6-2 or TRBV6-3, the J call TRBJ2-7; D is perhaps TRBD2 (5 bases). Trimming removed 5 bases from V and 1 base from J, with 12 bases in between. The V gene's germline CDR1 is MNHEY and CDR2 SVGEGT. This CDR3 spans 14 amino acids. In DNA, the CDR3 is TGTGCCAGCAGTCGGAGCGGTTTTTCCTACGAGCAGTACTTC. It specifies CASSRSGFSYEQYF.

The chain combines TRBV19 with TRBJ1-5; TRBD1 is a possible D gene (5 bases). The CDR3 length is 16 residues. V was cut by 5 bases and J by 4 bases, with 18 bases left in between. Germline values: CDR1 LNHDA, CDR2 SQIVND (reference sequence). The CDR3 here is CASSYETATFNQPQHF. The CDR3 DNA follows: TGTGCCAGTAGTTATGAGACAGCCACTTTTAATCAGCCCCAGCATTTT.